This TCR beta chain was found in a study of identical twins (dated by TCRdb to 2016 to 2018). Background on the whole study: To test whether fetal clonotypes persist, the study used deep sequencing on TCR alpha and beta repertoires from monozygotic twins, unrelated adults of various ages, and cord blood. Replicate twin experiments were performed at different times using different library preparation protocols to rule out contamination. Overall study outcomes, separate from this receptor: Fewer insertions were carried by abundant cord blood beta clonotypes, a similar but weaker trend appeared in young adult naive repertoires, and no such trend appeared in memory repertoires. Invariant T cells such as MAIT and iNKT could partly confound zero-insertion analyses, though diverse VJ usage argued against this for most clonotypes. A weaker excess of twin sharing was found in beta out-of-frame sequences because the signal-to-noise ratio was lowered by fewer shared sequences. Compared with coincidental sharing between unrelated individuals, an excess of low generation-probability sequences was observed among out-of-frame TCR alpha sequences shared between twins. Recombination models systematically underestimated out-of-frame TCR alpha sharing in monozygotic twins but agreed with sharing between unrelated individuals. Conclusions relied on cross-sectional statistical analysis, since the same donors could not be followed over many years.

Notes on this clonotype: Its specific antigen is unknown. The record has no base qualities; no much larger clone is one base away.

Receptor amplification or capture employed 5' RACE. Sequencing took place on an Illumina HiSeq 2000. A universal primer binding site was introduced by template switching, and a unique molecular identifier was present in the final cDNA, enabling accurate counting of TCR cDNA molecules. Specific primers in the conserved constant-segment region were used to synthesize first-strand cDNA for TCR alpha and beta chains. To control for contamination, every cDNA library carried two barcodes: a SMART-Mk sample barcode plus Illumina barcodes. TruSeq adapter sequences, together with Illumina sample barcodes, were added in two successive PCR steps. The Illumina HiSeq platform was used with custom primers to sequence TCR alpha and beta cDNA libraries. The study's processing was this. Raw reads were processed with MiGEC to extract unique molecular identifiers, and MiXCR was used to determine CDR3 positions. For each individual, recombination models were inferred using an EM algorithm with the repgenHMM and IGoR tools. Shared clonotypes were analyzed with the tcR package in R, and sharing was normalized by the product of cloneset sizes. Out-of-frame nonproductive sequences were analyzed to study raw recombination free of thymic and clonal selection effects. In-frame beta chains were kept once TCRdb had trimmed the public reads at Q25 with fastp and called clones with MiXCR. Here each entry gathers all rows of one CDR3 protein and keeps the most common genes and DNA. These V and J calls derive from TCRdb rather than the authors' analysis. Counted in this sample were hundreds of thousands of distinct CDR3 sequences; approximately 9% of them appeared once. The leading ten clones occupy around 0.98% of the sample.

V is trimmed back by 1 base and J by 7 bases, and the junction contains 3 bases that no gene match accounts for. The germline V gene (reference sequence) provides CDR1 SEHNR and CDR2 FQNEAQ. The CDR3 starts with the cysteine, ends with the phenylalanine, and has 15 residues. This entry keeps only the CDR3 DNA: 45 bases, framed from base 1. Every donor in the study was a healthy Caucasian. The twin cohort consisted of three pairs of female monozygotic twins, all aged roughly 18 to 29 years. Peripheral blood mononuclear cells were used as the source from which RNA for TCR libraries was isolated. These data were likewise used in another study, on yellow fever vaccine responses in identical twins. The second study's paper adds: The T cell response to vaccination in identical twins was reported by the authors to appear partly convergent and partly personalized. The study precisely tracked vaccine-responding T cell clones in identical twins.

This sequence originates from a young woman in good health. The rearrangement combines TRBV7-9 with TRBJ1-6; the junction holds 8 bases that match TRBD1. The material sequenced was PBMCs. The CDR3 corresponds to CASSLVDRGNSPLHF. The DNA reads as follows: TGTGCCAGCAGCTTAGTCGACAGGGGAAATTCACCCCTCCACTTT.